The next 18 T cell receptor beta chains were all read from a single sample in a study of human T cells and chemical hapten exposure. Time point reported: patch test 1, 2 weeks after DPC sensitization. Treatment defined: therapeutic diphenylcyclopropenone sensitization with weekly scalp DPC. TCRdb passed the RACE reads through MiXCR, listing each CDR3 protein once. The sample includes fewer than 200,000 distinct CDR3 sequences, about a fifth of them seen just once. This sample comprised whole blood, obtained in connection with sensitization to the hapten diphenylcyclopropenone (DPC). These receptor sequences come from a woman aged 45-65 years with alopecia areata. Some clones in this sample may be carry-over from other donors' samples.

In this sample, this clonotype turned up a few times. This chain connects TRBV12-3 or TRBV12-4 to TRBJ2-3, with TRBD2 matching over 9 bases. Losses at the gene ends were 6 bases for V and 2 bases for J; bases not matched to a gene: 3. CDR3 length: 14 amino acids. For the CDR3, the DNA is TGTGCCAGCAGCCGACTAGCGGACACAGATACGCAGTATTTT. This translates into CASSRLADTDTQYF.

V usage is TRBV3-1 and J usage is TRBJ1-6; D uncertain. The CDR3 totals 16 residues. Germline V lookup: CDR1 LGHDT, CDR2 YNNKEL (reference sequence). Between the trimmed V and J ends, which lost 0 bases and 8 bases, there was a span of 14 bases. The DNA for the CDR3 is TGTGCCAGCAGCCAAGAGCTCAGAAGTAGTGATTCACCCCTCCACTTT. This sequence encodes CASSQELRSSDSPLHF.

This chain uses TRBV20-1 with TRBJ1-5; 7 bases are a match to TRBD1. Germline values: CDR1 DFQATT, CDR2 SNEGSKA (reference sequence). Losses at the gene ends were 3 bases for V and 2 bases for J; bases not matched to a gene: 4. There are 14 residues in the CDR3. CDR3 sequence (DNA): TGCAGTGCTAGGGCCGGGACAGGCAATCAGCCCCAGCATTTT. It codes for CSARAGTGNQPQHF.

The chain has TRBV13 and TRBJ1-2; 7 bases are a match to TRBD1. Germline lookup yields CDR1 PRHDT and CDR2 FYEKMQ (reference sequence). The CDR3 has 14 amino acids. V shed 2 bases and J 4 bases; nucleotides not matched to a gene: 4. CDR3 residues: CASSLWTGGYGYTF. CDR3 DNA sequence: TGTGCCAGCAGCTTATGGACAGGTGGCTATGGCTACACCTTC.

The CDR3 DNA is TGCAGCGCAGGACAGGCGGGCCAGCCCCAGCATTTT. Its protein is CSAGQAGQPQHF. The rearrangement joins TRBV29-1 to TRBJ1-5, with 7 bases fitting TRBD1. The junction had 7 bases not matched to a gene; V was cut back by 7 bases and J by 7 bases. The germline V gene encodes CDR1 SQVTM and CDR2 ANQGSEA. The CDR3 sequence is 12 residues long.

V and J are TRBV5-1 and TRBJ1-1; TRBD1 agrees at 9 bases. CDR1 SGHRS and CDR2 YFSETQ come from the germline V gene. Trimming took 3 bases from V and 2 from J; bases not matched to a gene: 8. CDR3 length equals 16 residues. The CDR3 DNA reads as TGCGCCAGCAGCTGGGGACAGGGAAAGTTAAACACTGAAGCTTTCTTT. This codes for CASSWGQGKLNTEAFF.

This clonotype has just a few counts. The J gene is TRBJ2-4, the V gene TRBV11-2; unclear D gene. Looked up from germline, CDR1 is SGHAT and CDR2 is FQNNGV. CDR3 length: 13 residues. With 1 base removed from V and 7 bases from J, the gap between germline ends came to 8 bases. CDR3 in amino acids: CASSLGIGNIQYF. The DNA for the CDR3 is TGTGCCAGCAGCTTAGGCATAGGGAACATTCAGTACTTC.

The J gene is TRBJ2-7, the V gene TRBV6-5; D is tentatively TRBD1 or TRBD2 (5 bases each). Germline lookup yields CDR1 MNHEY and CDR2 SVGAGI. Trimming took 0 bases from V and 3 from J, leaving 6 bases between them. This CDR3 has 13 amino acids. The CDR3 DNA sequence: TGTGCCAGCAGTTACTCGAGGGGCTACGAGCAGTACTTC. Amino acid sequence: CASSYSRGYEQYF.

This clonotype was picked up a small number of times. The chain employs TRBV5-1 and TRBJ1-1, with TRBD1 matching 7 bases. J gave up 1 base and V 5 bases, and 5 bases lay outside the gene matches. This CDR3 contains 14 residues. Germline V gives CDR1 SGHRS, CDR2 YFSETQ. The CDR3 loop is CASSWSGGNTEAFF. The DNA of the CDR3 is TGCGCCAGCAGTTGGTCAGGGGGGAACACTGAAGCTTTCTTT.

The rearrangement uses TRBV7-6 and TRBJ2-7; 9 nucleotides agree with TRBD2. Trimming removed 5 bases from V and 3 bases from J; junction bases left unmatched: 5. The CDR3 is 14 amino acids. Germline V gene data show CDR1 as SGHVS and CDR2 as FNYEAQ. The chain's CDR3 is CASSETSGLYEQYF. The CDR3 DNA follows: TGTGCCAGCAGCGAGACTAGCGGCCTCTACGAGCAGTACTTC.

This clonotype was counted between two and nine times. The chain carries TRBV10-3 and TRBJ2-2; 10 positions agree with TRBD1. The V gene end was trimmed by 10 bases and the J gene end by 5 bases; junction bases not matched to a gene: 7. The CDR3 loop spans 14 amino acids. Germline V gives CDR1 ENHRY, CDR2 SYGVKD. In DNA, the CDR3 is TGTGCCAGTACCGGGACAGGGGTTACCGGGGAGCTGTTTTTT. Its translation: CASTGTGVTGELFF.

The chain is built from TRBV10-2 and TRBJ1-5; TRBD1 matches at 8 bases. The V segment lost 7 bases and the J segment 6 bases; nucleotides outside the gene matches: 5. Germline assignment: CDR1 WSHSY and CDR2 SAAADI. The CDR3 is 13 amino acids. The CDR3 is CASNDRGGQPQHF. The CDR3 coding sequence is TGCGCCAGCAACGACAGGGGAGGTCAGCCCCAGCATTTT.

J is TRBJ1-2 and V is TRBV5-1; a possible D gene is TRBD1 (6 bases). The CDR3 has 15 amino acids. Germline CDR1 and CDR2: SGHRS and YFSETQ. V gave up 7 bases and J gave up 5 bases, with 21 bases separating them. This chain's CDR3 is CASGMGPGAEYGYTF. DNA of the CDR3: TGCGCCAGCGGTATGGGTCCAGGGGCCGAGTATGGCTACACCTTC.

This clonotype was counted at least ten times. This sequence joins TRBV5-1 and TRBJ2-7; TRBD1 is a possible D gene (6 bases). Trimming pared 4 bases from V and 3 bases from J, leaving 14 bases between. In germline, CDR1 is SGHRS, CDR2 YFSETQ. The CDR3 is 14 amino acids. CDR3 in DNA: TGCGCCAGCAGCATTGACAGGACGCGCTACGAGCAGTACTTC. Its translation is CASSIDRTRYEQYF.

This clonotype was detected only a few times. The chain is built from TRBV2 and TRBJ1-2; D gene uncertain. V lost 1 base and J 5 bases, leaving 11 bases between the germline ends. CDR3 length equals 14 residues. Germline lookup yields CDR1 SNHLY and CDR2 FYNNEI. The DNA for the CDR3 is TGTGCCAGCAGTGAAGGGGTCAGGATGTATGGCTACACCTTC. Translating gives CASSEGVRMYGYTF.

This clonotype was counted a few times. This chain connects TRBV29-1 to TRBJ2-2; D perhaps matches TRBD1 (6 bases). Germline-derived CDR1 and CDR2 are SQVTM and ANQGSEA. The ends were cut back, 0 bases at V and 0 bases at J, with 14 bases in the middle. The CDR3 has 17 residues. CDR3 nucleotides: TGCAGCGTTGAAGATTCCGGGACACCAGCGAACACCGGGGAGCTGTTTTTT. Protein: CSVEDSGTPANTGELFF.

V gene TRBV20-1 combines with J gene TRBJ2-3, with D possibly matching TRBD2 (6 bases). The ends were cut back, 4 bases at V and 3 bases at J, with 23 bases in the middle. CDR1 and CDR2 from the germline V gene are DFQATT and SNEGSKA (reference sequence). The CDR3 has 17 residues. For the CDR3, the DNA is TGCAGTGCTAAGGGGTCTGTAAACGGGAGAATGACAGATACGCAGTATTTT. It is translated as CSAKGSVNGRMTDTQYF.

This chain connects TRBV20-1 to TRBJ2-1; 7 bases line up with TRBD2. The CDR3 sequence is 16 residues long. V shed 5 bases, J shed 9 bases, and the junction held 19 bases outside the gene matches. Germline V lookup: CDR1 DFQATT, CDR2 SNEGSKA (reference sequence). The CDR3 DNA reads as TGCAGTGCTGCCTACGGCACGGGCGGGAGCTCCCCTGAGCAGTTCTTC. Residues: CSAAYGTGGSSPEQFF.